Detailed here is one TCR beta chain. Its antigen has not been determined. Qualities for individual bases were not recorded, and no much larger clone is one base off. The data stem from a study of graft-versus-host responses after intestinal transplantation (dated by TCRdb to about 2021). Study-wide context: The transplants that recipients got were multivisceral, liver-intestinal, or isolated intestinal. Every recipient was given anti-thymocyte globulin induction, then maintenance tacrolimus and steroids for 3 to 4 years. After intestinal transplantation, graft-versus-host and host-versus-graft alloreactive T cell clones were followed in the graft, circulation and bone marrow using bulk TCR-beta CDR3 sequencing. Alloreactive clones were identified by sequencing pre-transplant mixed lymphocyte reaction products and comparing them with unstimulated pre-transplant donor and recipient T cells. The cohort enrolled about two dozen intestinal transplant recipients including one retransplant, and 3 patients lacking pretransplant specimens were excluded. Donor T cell macrochimerism was defined as a peak of at least 4% donor T cells among recipient peripheral blood mononuclear cells. Samples from three later patients were sequenced in-house on an Illumina MiSeq with MiXCR processing rather than by the commercial service. The investigation overall reported the following: Early after transplant, declines in HvG clones were associated with peak levels of circulating GvH clones. GvH clones turned up in recipient bone marrow, with some appearing earlier in ileal mucosa or blood, a pattern consistent with an intestinal mucosal origin. High GvH to HvG T cell clonal ratios were observed in the allografts of patients with donor T cell macrochimerism. The conclusions were limited by the relatively low number and heterogeneity of the intestinal transplant patients.

Libraries were made using the immunoSEQ multiplex PCR assay. For most patients, high-throughput TCR-beta CDR3 sequencing of genomic DNA was performed by Adaptive Biotechnologies. In the paper's pipeline: TCR sequencing data were retrieved from Adaptive's ImmunoSEQ software for some 19 patients, whereas three other patients were processed with MiXCR and VDJtools. CDR3 nucleotide sequences shared between donor and recipient were removed because their origin could not be assigned. Alloreactive clones required at least 2-fold expansion over unstimulated cells and minimum CFSE-low frequency of 0.002% (template counts) or 0.001% (read counts). A clone was considered mappable if detected in the sequenced pre-transplant spleen, lymph node, or MLR CFSE-low populations of the donor or recipient. The cumulative frequency of alloreactive clones was calculated as a percentage of all sequences, weighted by copy number. TCRdb limited this immuneACCESS table to in-frame rearrangements with V and J called. A share of clones is missing; checked studies link under half to unresolved V genes, and the rest is unexplained. Clonal size and the V and J genes are those of that table, whereas D and trimming came from the DNA. The sample table shows tens of thousands of clones, and more than 90% are seen once. About 0.78% of the sample is held by the ten biggest clonotypes.

The CDR3 measures 11 amino acids from cysteine to phenylalanine. Only CDR3 DNA remains: 33 bases, in frame from the first base. The trim is 6 bases for V and 6 bases for J, with a gap of 8 bases between the germline ends. The germline V gene specifies MGHDK as CDR1 and SYGVNS as CDR2. Blood samples were collected up to 4 times in the first month after transplant and then at least monthly when available. Recombination connected TRBV25-1 to TRBJ1-2, with no confidently assigned D gene. This clonotype originated in a human patient who received an intestinal transplant, so some T cells may come from the graft donor. Sequencing used PBMCs, obtained 16 days after intestinal transplant. The CDR3 region reads CASRTLHGYTF. The nucleotide sequence is given as TGTGCCAGCAGGACCTTACATGGCTACACCTTC.